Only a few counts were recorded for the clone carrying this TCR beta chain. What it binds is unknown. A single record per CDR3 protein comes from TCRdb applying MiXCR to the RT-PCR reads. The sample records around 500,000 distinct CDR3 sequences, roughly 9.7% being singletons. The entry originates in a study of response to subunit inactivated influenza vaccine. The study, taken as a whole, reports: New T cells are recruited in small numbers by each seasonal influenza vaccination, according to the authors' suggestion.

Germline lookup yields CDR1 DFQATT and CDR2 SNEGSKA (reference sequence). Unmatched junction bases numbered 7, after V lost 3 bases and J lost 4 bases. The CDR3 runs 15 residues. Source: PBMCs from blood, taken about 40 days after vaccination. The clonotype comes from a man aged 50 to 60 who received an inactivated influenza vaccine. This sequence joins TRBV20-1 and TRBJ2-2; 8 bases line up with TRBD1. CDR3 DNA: TGCAGTGCTAGCCGGGACAGGTCCTTCACCGGGGAGCTGTTTTTT. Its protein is CSASRDRSFTGELFF.